This T cell receptor (beta chain) was recovered during a study of cytomegalovirus exposure and HLA in healthy donors. Background on the study: In terms of ancestry, the Caucasian-associated cluster contained about four fifths of the roughly 400 genotyped donors.

Details on this clone: The target antigen is unknown.

Study-wide results and caveats: The investigators catalogued 180 or so TCR beta chains as cytomegalovirus-associated.

V was clipped by 7 bases and J by 4 bases; unmatched bases: 17. From germline, CDR1 is MDHEN and CDR2 SYDVKM. CDR3 size: 18 residues. The PCR ran on 60 Vbeta and 13 Jbeta primers. Authors' data handling: A later analysis tallied roughly 77 million unique TCR beta chains, 10 million to 12 million of them shared. Produced via immunoSEQ multiplex PCR; TCRdb's table is partial and in-frame only. The DNA gave D and trimming, while V, J and clone size come from that table. The sample has around 140,000 clones, just under 85% seen once. Specimen: PBMCs. The rearrangement links TRBV28 to TRBJ2-2; TRBD1 agrees at 8 bases. The origin of this receptor is a woman aged 40 to 50 in good health and CMV-seronegative. CDR3 region: CASNPPQGAGSRTGELFF. CDR3 nucleotide sequence: TGTGCCAGCAACCCTCCTCAGGGGGCGGGTTCTCGCACCGGGGAGCTGTTTTTT.